This passage covers 20 T cell receptor beta chains from one sample sequenced in a study of T cell repertoires in cytomegalovirus infection. Antigens of these TCRs are unknown. Via MiXCR, TCRdb re-called the reads, giving one row per CDR3 protein. This table has 75,000 to 95,000 distinct CDR3 sequences, 40% to 50% appearing once. This specimen was CD8+ T cells from cultured PBMCs, taken from culture after CMV antigen stimulation. Every receptor here comes from a human donor in good health (CMV status not recorded). Some clones in this sample may be carry-over from other donors' samples.

The chain joins TRBV7-8 to TRBJ2-7; D perhaps matches TRBD2 (6 bases). The CDR3 extends over 15 amino acids. CDR1 is SGHVS, CDR2 FQNEAQ, per germline. Trimming took 5 bases from V and 7 from J, leaving 21 bases between them. CDR3 DNA: TGTGCCAGCAGCCCCAGGGACTTTCCAGTACGAGAGCAGTACTTC. Encoded protein: CASSPRDFPVREQYF.

This clonotype was seen a handful of times. The chain has TRBV29-1 and TRBJ1-2, with TRBD1 identical over 7 bases. V was pared by 6 bases and J by 6 bases, with 13 bases of the junction left unmatched. The CDR3 is made up of 14 amino acids. In germline, CDR1 is SQVTM, CDR2 ANQGSEA. The CDR3 DNA reads as TGCAGCGTGCCCGTGACAGGGATCAAGGATGGCTACACCTTC. This codes for CSVPVTGIKDGYTF.

The genes are TRBV7-6 and TRBJ2-1; TRBD2 matches 8 bases. CDR1 is SGHVS and CDR2 is FNYEAQ in the germline V gene. The CDR3 runs to 16 residues. Losses at the gene ends were 5 bases for V and 9 bases for J; bases not matched to a gene: 15. The CDR3 DNA sequence: TGTGCCAGCAGCCCACGGGAGGGGGTCAGGGGTCGTGAGCAGTTCTTC. Amino acids: CASSPREGVRGREQFF.

The chain's CDR3 is CASYPRTGVADTQYF. CDR3 nucleotide sequence: TGTGCCAGCTACCCCAGGACAGGGGTAGCAGATACGCAGTATTTT. The chain carries TRBV27 and TRBJ2-3, with 9 bases that match TRBD1. Germline lookup yields CDR1 MNHEY and CDR2 SMNVEV (reference sequence). The trim removed 8 bases at V and 4 bases at J, leaving 10 bases unmatched. The CDR3 contains 15 residues.

This sequence joins TRBV7-4 and TRBJ1-1; the D gene is possibly TRBD1 (5 bases). Germline V lookup: CDR1 SGHVT, CDR2 SQSDAQ. Trimming left V 1 base short and J 8 bases short, with 17 bases between. The CDR3 totals 15 residues. Here the CDR3 reads CASSLVGGGGGEAFF. The CDR3 nucleotides are TGTGCCAGCAGCTTAGTCGGGGGAGGCGGCGGAGAAGCTTTCTTT.

This sequence joins TRBV19 and TRBJ1-5, with TRBD1 as a possible D gene (6 bases). The ends were cut back, 7 bases at V and 5 bases at J, with 18 bases in the middle. Germline V gene lookup returns CDR1 LNHDA and CDR2 SQIVND (reference sequence). This CDR3 is built from 15 residues. The CDR3 DNA sequence: TGTGCCAGTACCCATACAGGGCAGGGAGATCAGCCCCAGCATTTT. Translating it yields CASTHTGQGDQPQHF. The full variable domain, in which reference TRBV19 and TRBJ1-5 provide the parts outside the CDR3, is DGGITQSPKYLFRKEGQNVTLSCEQNLNHDAMYWYRQDPGQGLRLIYYSQIVNDFQKGDIAEGYSVSREKKESFPLTVTSAQKNPTAFYLCASTHTGQGDQPQHFGDGTRLSIL.

The chain is built from TRBV7-2 and TRBJ2-5, with no clear D. The germline gives CDR1 SGHTA, CDR2 FQGNSA. The CDR3 spans 14 residues. V lost 5 bases to trimming and J lost 5 bases, with 15 bases between them. The CDR3 here is CASSRPSDGETQYF. For the CDR3, the DNA is TGTGCCAGCAGCCGCCCCTCGGATGGGGAGACCCAGTACTTC.

The chain has TRBV18 and TRBJ1-3; D gene ambiguous. The CDR3 loop spans 15 amino acids. The V gene lost 1 base and the J gene lost 0 bases, with 7 bases spanning the gap. CDR1 KGHSH and CDR2 LQKENI come from the germline V gene. The CDR3 sequence: CASSPRLNSGNTIYF. DNA for the CDR3: TGTGCCAGCTCACCACGGCTCAACTCTGGAAACACCATATATTTT.

This clonotype was seen more than once but under ten times. The V and J genes are TRBV7-6 and TRBJ2-7; 14 bases are shared with TRBD2. Per the germline V gene, CDR1 is SGHVS and CDR2 is FNYEAQ. With 4 bases clipped from V and 5 bases from J, the junction kept 4 bases outside the gene matches. The CDR3 consists of 15 residues. Here the CDR3 DNA reads TGTGCCAGCAGCTCGACTAGCGGGGGGGCTGACGAGCAGTACTTC. As protein: CASSSTSGGADEQYF.

CDR3 nucleotides: TGTGCCACGGCGGACAGTACAGAGGCAGATACGCAGTATTTT. Translating gives CATADSTEADTQYF. The chain joins TRBV10-3 to TRBJ2-3, with D tentatively TRBD1 (6 bases). This CDR3 is 14 amino acids long. The germline V gene encodes CDR1 ENHRY and CDR2 SYGVKD. V shed 10 bases and J shed 4 bases, with 18 bases lying between them.

V gene TRBV29-1 combines with J gene TRBJ1-1; D remains ambiguous. Trimming pared 7 bases from V and 2 bases from J, leaving 11 bases between. In germline, CDR1 is SQVTM, CDR2 ANQGSEA. This CDR3 is 12 amino acids long. CDR3 nucleotide sequence: TGCAGCGCTGCGGACGGAAACACTGAAGCTTTCTTT. Translated, it gives CSAADGNTEAFF.

In this sample, this clonotype turned up a few times. The V call is TRBV7-3, the J call TRBJ2-2; 8 bases map to TRBD2. Germline V lookup: CDR1 SGHTA, CDR2 FQGTGA. The CDR3 contains 14 residues. Germline trimming cut 2 bases from V and 6 bases from J; bases unmatched to any gene: 2. The CDR3 nucleotides are TGTGCCAGCAGCTTAGGACTAGCTGCCGGGGAGCTGTTTTTT. This encodes CASSLGLAAGELFF.

The chain joins TRBV7-6 to TRBJ2-5; TRBD1 matches at 7 bases. The V segment lost 1 base and the J segment 4 bases; nucleotides outside the gene matches: 3. The CDR3 consists of 14 residues. Germline lookup yields CDR1 SGHVS and CDR2 FNYEAQ. CDR3: CASSLGGQRETQYF. The CDR3 DNA reads TGTGCCAGCAGCTTAGGGGGACAGAGAGAGACCCAGTACTTC.

The genes are TRBV7-9 and TRBJ1-1; TRBD1 matches at 8 bases. V was clipped by 5 bases and J by 5 bases; unmatched bases: 7. CDR1 is SEHNR, CDR2 FQNEAQ, per germline (reference sequence). CDR3 length: 14 residues. The CDR3 DNA reads as TGTGCCAGCAGCCCTTCAGGGGGCGGGACTGAAGCTTTCTTT. Translated: CASSPSGGGTEAFF.

The genes are TRBV25-1 and TRBJ2-2; 10 bases are a match to TRBD1. This CDR3 is built from 14 residues. The junction had 5 bases not matched to a gene; V was cut back by 6 bases and J by 7 bases. The germline CDR1 and CDR2 sequences are MGHDK and SYGVNS. The CDR3 protein is CASSGTGAGGELFF. The CDR3 DNA reads as TGTGCCAGCAGCGGGACAGGGGCGGGCGGGGAGCTGTTTTTT.

The chain links TRBV20-1 to TRBJ2-7; D is undetermined. The length of the CDR3 is 15 residues. V was trimmed by 0 bases and J by 3 bases, leaving 15 bases between them. Germline CDR1 and CDR2: DFQATT and SNEGSKA (reference sequence). The CDR3: CSARDRGAMGYEQYF. In DNA, the CDR3 is TGCAGTGCTAGAGATCGAGGAGCCATGGGCTACGAGCAGTACTTC.

To note about this clonotype: An end of the junction differs from the germline gene, which may be a read error. The rearrangement joins TRBV7-8 to TRBJ1-1; D is unresolved. This CDR3 is 12 amino acids long. CDR1 SGHVS and CDR2 FQNEAQ come from the germline V gene. CDR3 sequence (DNA): TGTGCCAGCGGCCTATCTTACACTGGAGCTTTCTTT. As protein: CASGLSYTGAFF.

This clonotype was counted a single time. The gene calls are TRBV5-5 and TRBJ1-2, with D perhaps matching TRBD1 (6 bases). This CDR3 comprises 17 residues. Germline CDR1 SGHKS, CDR2 YYEKEE (reference sequence). V was cut by 0 bases and J by 4 bases, with 19 bases left in between. The CDR3 DNA sequence: TGTGCCAGCAGCTTGGGGGACATCGGGAACTATCGCTATGGCTACACCTTC. Translating gives CASSLGDIGNYRYGYTF.

The chain has TRBV7-9 and TRBJ1-2, with D hard to call. Per the germline V gene, CDR1 is SEHNR and CDR2 is FQNEAQ (reference sequence). The CDR3 covers 12 residues. Trimming left V 3 bases short and J 8 bases short, with 10 bases between. The chain's CDR3 is CASSLDSGGYTF. Here the CDR3 DNA reads TGTGCCAGCAGCTTGGACTCGGGGGGCTACACCTTC.

This rearrangement joins TRBV12-3 or TRBV12-4 to TRBJ2-1; 8 bases fit TRBD2. V trimming: 6 bases; J trimming: 0 bases; junction bases outside the gene matches: 7. The CDR3 length is 16 residues. In DNA form, the CDR3 reads TGTGCCAGCAGCCTTAGCGGGGCCCGCTCCTACAATGAGCAGTTCTTC. Protein: CASSLSGARSYNEQFF.